The subject of this entry is one TCR beta chain. Its specificity is unknown. The CDR3 has 14 amino acids. Germline V gene sequence: CDR1 SGHTA, CDR2 FQGTGA. Unmatched junction bases numbered 2, after V lost 5 bases and J lost 1 base. The PCR employed 60 Vbeta primers together with 13 Jbeta primers. Measured with immunoSEQ multiplex PCR; TCRdb has only the in-frame clones, and not every one. The sample gives over 200,000 clones, approximately 78% of which show up once; about 3.8% is in the top ten. The sample originates from a study of cytomegalovirus exposure and HLA in healthy donors. Whole-study results and caveats: A later analysis linked roughly 17,000 TCR beta sequences to HLA alleles at 0.05 false discovery rate. In vitro, three CMV-associated chains proved specific for CMV antigens.

Sequencing used PBMCs. This clonotype was sampled from a male donor in good health and CMV-seronegative. V and J are TRBV7-3 and TRBJ2-5, with TRBD1 matching 9 bases. The CDR3 DNA follows: TGTGCCAGCAGCCGGGACAGGGCCCAAGAGACCCAGTACTTC. Residues: CASSRDRAQETQYF.